Included here is one T cell receptor beta chain sequence, with context. This record comes from a study of shared clonotypes between healthy human individuals. As originally analysed: For the immunoSEQ data, sequences were junction-only without quality scores, so filtering differed. The assay was immunoSEQ multiplex PCR, and TCRdb's table has in-frame clones only and misses some. That table is the source of V, J and clone size, and D and trimming were worked out from the DNA. The sample lists about 2.4 million clones, 80% to 95% seen once, with around 0.37% in the top ten. Germline CDR1 and CDR2: SGHDT and YYEEEE. Deletions cut 4 bases from V and 2 bases from J, with 9 bases between. The CDR3 runs to 13 residues.

The V gene is TRBV5-6, the J gene TRBJ2-5; D remains unclear. This clonotype was sampled from a man aged 18 to 29 in good health. Some clones in this sample may be carry-over from other donors' samples. Sequencing input: naive CD4+ T cells from PBMCs. Subset indicated: CD45RA+ positively selected. CDR3 in DNA: TGTGCCAGCAGCCCATCCCGTCAAGAGACCCAGTACTTC. This encodes CASSPSRQETQYF.